Listed below are T cell receptor beta chains from one sample, sequenced in a study of blood T cells in healthy people across ages. TCRdb reprocessed the 5' RACE reads via MiXCR and lists one record per CDR3 protein. Of 710,000 or so distinct CDR3 sequences in the sample, 20% to 25% were seen once. Sequencing was done on a sample of blood. The receptors derive from a man between 65 and 80 years old in good health. The CDR3 runs from the conserved cysteine through the conserved F or W. D genes are given only for firm matches. Clone size appears in some rows only: once, few, many, or a class for an expanded clone.

-,TRBJ1-1,-,TRBV20-1,CSAPQGTNTEAFF,TGCAGTGCGCCCCAGGGGACGAACACTGAAGCTTTCTTT
-,TRBJ1-2,-,TRBV12-3/TRBV12-4,CASSFYGTSYGYTF,TGTGCCAGCAGTTTTTATGGGACTAGCTATGGCTACACCTTC
-,TRBJ2-3,TRBD1,TRBV7-2,CASIARTGSTDTQYF,TGTGCCAGCATCGCAAGGACAGGGAGCACAGATACGCAGTATTTT
few,TRBJ2-5,TRBD2,TRBV2,CASSGARGGQETQYF,TGTGCCAGCAGTGGGGCGCGGGGGGGCCAAGAGACCCAGTACTTC
-,TRBJ1-2,-,TRBV10-1,CASSDYLPYGYTF,TGCGCCAGCAGTGATTACCTACCCTATGGCTACACCTTC
few,TRBJ1-4,-,TRBV18,CASSPERGLNEKLFF,TGTGCCAGCTCCCCCGAGCGGGGGCTAAACGAAAAACTGTTTTTT
few,TRBJ2-1,TRBD1,TRBV3-1,CATTGATEQFF,TGTGCCACTACAGGGGCGACCGAGCAGTTCTTC
few,TRBJ2-5,-,TRBV6-5,CASSETGYQETQYF,TGTGCCAGCAGCGAAACAGGGTACCAAGAGACCCAGTACTTC
-,TRBJ2-5,-,TRBV28,CASSLPRGSKETQYF,TGTGCCAGCAGTTTACCGCGGGGCTCGAAAGAGACCCAGTACTTC
-,TRBJ2-5,TRBD2,TRBV5-6,CASSLWGIAGLEETQYF,TGTGCCAGCAGCTTGTGGGGGATAGCGGGGTTGGAAGAGACCCAGTACTTC
-,TRBJ1-2,-,TRBV5-1,CASSLWEDGYTF,TGCGCCAGCAGCTTGTGGGAGGATGGCTACACCTTC
-,TRBJ2-7,-,TRBV3-1,CASSQDHRAYEQYF,TGTGCCAGCAGCCAAGATCACAGGGCCTACGAGCAGTACTTC
-,TRBJ2-3,-,TRBV20-1,CSAFRPSDTQYF,TGCAGTGCTTTCCGGCCGTCTGATACGCAGTATTTT
many,TRBJ2-1,-,TRBV20-1,CSARVVGIVNEQFF,TGCAGTGCTAGAGTTGTCGGGATAGTAAATGAGCAGTTCTTC
-,TRBJ1-1,-,TRBV5-1,CASSSGVATEAFF,TGCGCCAGCAGCTCGGGCGTTGCGACTGAAGCTTTCTTT
few,TRBJ1-1,TRBD1,TRBV28,CASSFTTGQALNTEAFF,TGTGCCAGCAGTTTTACCACCGGACAGGCCTTGAACACTGAAGCTTTCTTT
few,TRBJ2-5,-,TRBV28,CASSLARSQRETQYF,TGTGCCAGCAGTTTAGCCCGATCACAACGGGAGACCCAGTACTTC
-,TRBJ1-1,-,TRBV2,CASSVDPASTEAFF,TGTGCCAGCAGTGTAGATCCAGCGAGCACTGAAGCTTTCTTT
-,TRBJ1-1,-,TRBV10-3,CASVGGLNTEAFF,TGTGCCAGCGTTGGCGGCCTGAACACTGAAGCTTTCTTT
few,TRBJ1-2,-,TRBV6-6,CASSYSEEQGYGYTF,TGTGCCAGCAGTTACTCGGAAGAACAGGGTTATGGCTACACCTTC
-,TRBJ2-1,-,TRBV5-1,CASSLEAATYNEQFF,TGCGCCAGCAGCTTGGAGGCAGCTACATACAATGAGCAGTTCTTC
few,TRBJ2-4,-,TRBV10-3,CAISDQGASGESKNIQYF,TGTGCCATCAGTGACCAGGGGGCTAGCGGCGAATCCAAAAACATTCAGTACTTC
-,TRBJ1-4,TRBD1,TRBV2,CASKRTGADRVKLFF,TGTGCCAGCAAGCGGACAGGGGCGGACCGGGTAAAACTGTTTTTT
-,TRBJ2-1,TRBD2,TRBV6-1,CAGSLLAGGYNEQFF,TGTGCCGGCTCTCTCCTAGCGGGGGGATACAATGAGCAGTTCTTC
-,TRBJ1-4,-,TRBV3-1,CASSQSRQNNEKLFF,TGTGCCAGCAGCCAATCCAGGCAGAATAATGAAAAACTGTTTTTT
many,TRBJ1-2,-,TRBV2,CASTEDKGVYGYTF,TGTGCCAGCACCGAGGATAAGGGTGTCTATGGCTACACCTTC
-,TRBJ2-2,-,TRBV7-9,CAGSFPPGELFF,TGTGCCGGCAGCTTTCCCCCCGGGGAGCTGTTTTTT
few,TRBJ2-5,-,TRBV6-5,CASSYSYFSVRQSGETQYF,TGTGCCAGCAGTTACTCGTATTTTTCGGTCCGTCAGAGTGGAGAGACCCAGTACTTC
many,TRBJ1-1,-,TRBV7-9,CASSPFGGTLEAFF,TGTGCCAGCAGCCCGTTTGGAGGCACCCTTGAAGCTTTCTTT
-,TRBJ2-3,TRBD2,TRBV20-1,CSAKNGAGGPLGDTQYF,TGCAGTGCTAAGAACGGCGCGGGAGGGCCATTGGGGGATACGCAGTATTTT
many,TRBJ1-3,-,TRBV6-5,CASSYASPSGNTIYF,TGTGCCAGCAGTTACGCCTCTCCCTCTGGAAACACCATATATTTT
-,TRBJ1-5,-,TRBV7-2,CASRELGNQPQHF,TGTGCCAGCAGGGAATTGGGCAATCAGCCCCAGCATTTT
-,TRBJ2-7,-,TRBV29-1,CSAESGWYEQYF,TGCAGCGCTGAATCAGGGTGGTACGAGCAGTACTTC
-,TRBJ1-1,-,TRBV6-5,CASCYFKYTTDGNTEAFF,TGTGCCAGCTGTTACTTCAAGTACACAACGGATGGTAACACTGAAGCTTTCTTT
-,TRBJ2-7,TRBD1,TRBV12-3/TRBV12-4,CASSNGQGAFEQYF,TGTGCCAGCAGTAACGGACAGGGGGCTTTCGAGCAGTACTTC
few,TRBJ1-3,TRBD1,TRBV6-5,CASSYSRPRGLSGNTIYF,TGTGCCAGCAGTTACTCGAGACCCAGGGGGCTCTCTGGAAACACCATATATTTT
few,TRBJ2-3,TRBD1,TRBV5-1,CASSLVGTEDTDTQYF,TGCGCCAGCAGCTTGGTAGGGACAGAGGACACAGATACGCAGTATTTT